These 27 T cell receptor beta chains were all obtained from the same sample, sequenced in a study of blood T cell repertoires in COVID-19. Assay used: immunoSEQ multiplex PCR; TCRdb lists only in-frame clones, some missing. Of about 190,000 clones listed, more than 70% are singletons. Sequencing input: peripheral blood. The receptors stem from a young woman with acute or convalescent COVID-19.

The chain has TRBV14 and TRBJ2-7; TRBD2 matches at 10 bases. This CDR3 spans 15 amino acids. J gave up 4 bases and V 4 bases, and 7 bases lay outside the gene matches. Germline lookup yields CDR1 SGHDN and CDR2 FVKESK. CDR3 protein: CASSRETSGHYEQYF. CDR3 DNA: TGTGCCAGCAGCCGAGAGACTAGCGGGCATTACGAGCAGTACTTC.

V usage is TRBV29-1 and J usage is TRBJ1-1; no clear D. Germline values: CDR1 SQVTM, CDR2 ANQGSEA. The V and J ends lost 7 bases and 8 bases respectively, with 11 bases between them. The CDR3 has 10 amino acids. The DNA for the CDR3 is TGCAGCGCCGGGATTGGGGAAGCTTTCTTT. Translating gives CSAGIGEAFF.

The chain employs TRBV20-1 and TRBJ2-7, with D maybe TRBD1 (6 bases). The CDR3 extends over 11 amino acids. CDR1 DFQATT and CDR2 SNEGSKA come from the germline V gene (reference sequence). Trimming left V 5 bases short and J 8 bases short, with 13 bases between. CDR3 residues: CSADEQGQQYF. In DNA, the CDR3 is TGCAGTGCTGACGAACAGGGCCAGCAGTACTTC.

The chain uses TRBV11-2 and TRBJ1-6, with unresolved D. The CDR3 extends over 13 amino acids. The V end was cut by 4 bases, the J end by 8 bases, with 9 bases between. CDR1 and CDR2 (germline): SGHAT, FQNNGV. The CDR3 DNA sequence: TGTGCCAGCAGCTCAGAAGACTATTCACCCCTCCACTTT. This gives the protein CASSSEDYSPLHF.

This CDR3 is CASSPSVEQYF. The CDR3 DNA reads TGTGCCAGCAGTCCGTCGGTCGAGCAGTACTTC. The rearrangement uses TRBV28 and TRBJ2-7; no clear D. Germline V gene lookup returns CDR1 MDHEN and CDR2 SYDVKM. V was clipped by 5 bases and J by 6 bases, with 8 bases between them. The CDR3 contains 11 residues.

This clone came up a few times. CDR3 sequence: CASSPRGGNQPQHF. For the CDR3, the DNA is TGTGCCAGTAGTCCCCGAGGGGGTAATCAGCCCCAGCATTTT. This rearrangement joins TRBV19 to TRBJ1-5; D may be TRBD1 (6 bases). Germline V gene lookup returns CDR1 LNHDA and CDR2 SQIVND (reference sequence). CDR3 length equals 14 residues. Deletions cut 5 bases from V and 4 bases from J, with 12 bases between. Full variable domain (remainder filled in from reference TRBV19 and TRBJ1-5): DGGITQSPKYLFRKEGQNVTLSCEQNLNHDAMYWYRQDPGQGLRLIYYSQIVNDFQKGDIAEGYSVSREKKESFPLTVTSAQKNPTAFYLCASSPRGGNQPQHFGDGTRLSIL.

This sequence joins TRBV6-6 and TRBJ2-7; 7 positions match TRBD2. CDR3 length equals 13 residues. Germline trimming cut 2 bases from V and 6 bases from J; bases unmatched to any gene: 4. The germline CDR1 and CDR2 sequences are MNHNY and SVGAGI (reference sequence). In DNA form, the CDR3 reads TGTGCCAGCAGTTACCTCTGGGGGGGCGAGCAGTACTTC. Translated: CASSYLWGGEQYF.

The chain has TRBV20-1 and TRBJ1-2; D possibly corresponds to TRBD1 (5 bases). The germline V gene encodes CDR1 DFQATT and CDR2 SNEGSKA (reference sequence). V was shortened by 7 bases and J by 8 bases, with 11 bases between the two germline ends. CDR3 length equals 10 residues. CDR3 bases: TGCAGTGGGAACGGACAAGGCTACACCTTC. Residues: CSGNGQGYTF.

CDR3 residues: CASRREPGELFF. The CDR3 DNA reads TGTGCCAGCAGGAGAGAGCCCGGGGAGCTGTTTTTT. V usage is TRBV2 and J usage is TRBJ2-2; D ambiguous. Trimming shortened V by 6 bases and J by 6 bases, and 8 bases separated the two germline ends. Germline lookup yields CDR1 SNHLY and CDR2 FYNNEI. The CDR3 extends over 12 amino acids.

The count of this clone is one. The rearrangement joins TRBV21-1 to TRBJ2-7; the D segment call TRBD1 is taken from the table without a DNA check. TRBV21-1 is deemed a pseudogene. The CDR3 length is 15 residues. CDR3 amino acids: CASTDHRQGSYEQYF. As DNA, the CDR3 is TGTGCCAGCACCGACCACAGACAGGGTTCCTACGAGCAGTACTTC.

The CDR3 DNA reads as TGTGCCAGCAGCCTGGGGACTAGCGGCTACGAGCAGTACTTC. Amino acid sequence: CASSLGTSGYEQYF. V is TRBV3-1 (or the pseudogene TRBV3-2) and J is TRBJ2-7; 11 bases fit TRBD2. After removal of 4 bases from V and 3 bases from J, the junction contained 2 bases not matched to a gene. The germline V gene encodes CDR1 LGHDT and CDR2 YNNKEL (reference sequence). CDR3 length: 14 amino acids.

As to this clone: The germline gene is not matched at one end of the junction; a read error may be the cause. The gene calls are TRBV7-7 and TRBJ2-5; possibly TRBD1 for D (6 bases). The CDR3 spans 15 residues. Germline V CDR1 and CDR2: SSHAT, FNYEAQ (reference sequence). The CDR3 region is CASSLRGGSLETQYF. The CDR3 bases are TGTGCTAGCAGCTTACGAGGGGGATCGCTTGAGACCCAGTACTTC.

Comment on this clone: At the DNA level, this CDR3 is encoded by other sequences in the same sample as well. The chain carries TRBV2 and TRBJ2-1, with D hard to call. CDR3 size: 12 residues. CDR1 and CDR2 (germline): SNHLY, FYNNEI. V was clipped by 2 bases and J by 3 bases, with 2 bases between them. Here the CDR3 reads CASSELYNEQFF. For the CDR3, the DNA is TGTGCCAGCAGTGAACTCTACAATGAGCAGTTCTTC.

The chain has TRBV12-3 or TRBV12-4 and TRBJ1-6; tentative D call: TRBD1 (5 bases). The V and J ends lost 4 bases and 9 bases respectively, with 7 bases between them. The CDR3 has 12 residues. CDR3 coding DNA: TGTGCCAGCAGTTGGACACTTTCACCCCTCCACTTT. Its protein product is CASSWTLSPLHF.

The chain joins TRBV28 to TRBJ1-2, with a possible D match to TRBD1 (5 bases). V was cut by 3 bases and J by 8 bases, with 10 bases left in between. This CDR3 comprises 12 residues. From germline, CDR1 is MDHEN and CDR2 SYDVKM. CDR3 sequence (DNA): TGTGCCAGCAGTTTGACAGCCCAAGGCTACACCTTC. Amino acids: CASSLTAQGYTF.

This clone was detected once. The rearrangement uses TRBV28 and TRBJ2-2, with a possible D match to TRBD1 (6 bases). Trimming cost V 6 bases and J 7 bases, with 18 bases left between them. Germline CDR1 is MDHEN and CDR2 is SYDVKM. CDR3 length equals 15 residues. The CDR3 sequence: CASSRTRGVSGELFF. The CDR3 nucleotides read TGTGCCAGCAGCCGAACCAGGGGTGTGAGCGGGGAGCTGTTTTTT. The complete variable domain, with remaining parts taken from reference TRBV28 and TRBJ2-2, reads DVKVTQSSRYLVKRTGEKVFLECVQDMDHENMFWYRQDPGLGLRLIYFSYDVKMKEKGDIPEGYSVSREKKERFSLILESASTNQTSMYLCASSRTRGVSGELFFGEGSRLTVL.

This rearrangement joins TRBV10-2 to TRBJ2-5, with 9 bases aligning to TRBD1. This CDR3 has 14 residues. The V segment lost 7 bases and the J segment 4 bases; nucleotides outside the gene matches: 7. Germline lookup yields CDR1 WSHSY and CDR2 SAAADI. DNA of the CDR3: TGCGCCAGCAATGTCGACAGGGGGTCAGAGACCCAGTACTTC. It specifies CASNVDRGSETQYF.

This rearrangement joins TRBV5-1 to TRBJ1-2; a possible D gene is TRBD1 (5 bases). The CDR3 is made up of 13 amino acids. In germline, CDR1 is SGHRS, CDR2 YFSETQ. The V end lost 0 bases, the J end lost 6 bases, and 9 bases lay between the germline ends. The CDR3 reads CASSLAGRDGYTF. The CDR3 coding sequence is TGCGCCAGCAGCTTGGCAGGGAGGGATGGCTACACCTTC.

CDR3 DNA: TGTGCCAGCAGTACTAACTCGGACTCAATGGGGGAAAAACTGTTTTTT. Protein product: CASSTNSDSMGEKLFF. V usage is TRBV28 and J usage is TRBJ1-4; D remains unclear. CDR1 MDHEN and CDR2 SYDVKM come from the germline V gene. This CDR3 has 16 residues. V lost 5 bases to trimming and J lost 8 bases, with 21 bases between them. Variable domain in full (rest from reference TRBV28 and TRBJ1-4): DVKVTQSSRYLVKRTGEKVFLECVQDMDHENMFWYRQDPGLGLRLIYFSYDVKMKEKGDIPEGYSVSREKKERFSLILESASTNQTSMYLCASSTNSDSMGEKLFFGSGTQLSVL.

The DNA for the CDR3 is TGCAGCGTTTGGTCGGGCGGGGACCCTAGGGAGCAGTACTTC. Protein sequence: CSVWSGGDPREQYF. The gene calls are TRBV29-1 and TRBJ2-7; possibly TRBD2 for D (6 bases). The CDR3 extends over 14 amino acids. Looked up from germline, CDR1 is SQVTM and CDR2 is ANQGSEA. V gave up 5 bases and J gave up 7 bases, with 21 bases separating them.

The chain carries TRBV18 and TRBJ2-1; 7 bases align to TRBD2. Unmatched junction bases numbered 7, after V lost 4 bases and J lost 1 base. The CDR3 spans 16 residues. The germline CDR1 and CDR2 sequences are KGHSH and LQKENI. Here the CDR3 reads CASSRTRSSSYNEQFF. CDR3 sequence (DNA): TGTGCCAGCTCACGGACTAGGTCTTCGTCCTACAATGAGCAGTTCTTC.

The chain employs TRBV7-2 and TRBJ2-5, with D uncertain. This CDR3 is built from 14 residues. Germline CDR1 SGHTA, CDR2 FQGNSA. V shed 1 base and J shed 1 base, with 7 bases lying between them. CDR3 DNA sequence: TGTGCCAGCAGCTTAGACGTCGGCCAAGAGACCCAGTACTTC. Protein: CASSLDVGQETQYF.

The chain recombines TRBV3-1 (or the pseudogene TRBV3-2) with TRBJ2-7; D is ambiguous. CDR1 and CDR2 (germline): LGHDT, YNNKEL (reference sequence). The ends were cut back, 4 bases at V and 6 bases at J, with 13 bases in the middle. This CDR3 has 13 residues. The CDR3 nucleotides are TGTGCCAGCAGCCTTGGAGATGCCTCCGAGCAGTACTTC. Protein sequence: CASSLGDASEQYF.

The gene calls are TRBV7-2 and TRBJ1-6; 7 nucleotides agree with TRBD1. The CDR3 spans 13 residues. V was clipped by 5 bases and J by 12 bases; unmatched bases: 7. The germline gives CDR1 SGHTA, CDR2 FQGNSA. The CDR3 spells CASSTGQALPLHF. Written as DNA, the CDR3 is TGTGCCAGCAGCACCGGACAGGCCCTACCCCTCCACTTT.

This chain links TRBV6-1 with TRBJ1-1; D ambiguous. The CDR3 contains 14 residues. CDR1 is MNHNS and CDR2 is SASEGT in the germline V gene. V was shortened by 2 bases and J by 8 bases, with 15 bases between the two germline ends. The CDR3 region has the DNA TGTGCCAGCAGTGAATGGACGGACCGCGGGGAAGCTTTCTTT. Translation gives CASSEWTDRGEAFF.

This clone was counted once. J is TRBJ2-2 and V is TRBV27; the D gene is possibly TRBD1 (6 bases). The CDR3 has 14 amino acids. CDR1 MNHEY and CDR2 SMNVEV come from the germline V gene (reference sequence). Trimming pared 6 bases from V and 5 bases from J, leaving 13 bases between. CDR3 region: CASRRPTGTGELFF. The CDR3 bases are TGTGCCAGCAGACGACCTACAGGGACCGGGGAGCTGTTTTTT.

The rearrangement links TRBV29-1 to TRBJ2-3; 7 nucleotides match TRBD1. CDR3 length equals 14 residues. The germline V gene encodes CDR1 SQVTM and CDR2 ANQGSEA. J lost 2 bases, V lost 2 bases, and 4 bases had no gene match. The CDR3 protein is CSVERQGYTDTQYF. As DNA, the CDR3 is TGCAGCGTTGAAAGACAGGGATACACAGATACGCAGTATTTT.